This TCR beta chain was sequenced for a study of T cells in women clearing cervical HPV infection. Germline V gives CDR1 LNHDA, CDR2 SQIVND (reference sequence). V shed 3 bases and J shed 7 bases, with 16 bases lying between them. The CDR3 extends over 16 amino acids. As concerns this clone: Read sequence stops 3 residues before the CDR3 end, and the germline J gene provides the missing end.

The assay was immunoSEQ multiplex PCR, and TCRdb's table has in-frame clones only and misses some. The specimen's table records around 30,000 clones. The source of this sequence is a woman between 18 and 75 years old with a cervical HPV16 infection that either progressed to CIN3+ or cleared (not recorded which). The chain joins TRBV19 to TRBJ1-6; D gene uncertain. The sequencing sample was made of blood buffy coat. CDR3 amino acids: CASSIEHRPPNSPLHF. Incomplete CDR3 DNA: TGTGCCAGTAGTATTGAACACAGACCCCCGAATTCACCC. Variable domain in full (rest from reference TRBV19 and TRBJ1-6): DGGITQSPKYLFRKEGQNVTLSCEQNLNHDAMYWYRQDPGQGLRLIYYSQIVNDFQKGDIAEGYSVSREKKESFPLTVTSAQKNPTAFYLCASSIEHRPPNSPLHFGNGTRLTVT.